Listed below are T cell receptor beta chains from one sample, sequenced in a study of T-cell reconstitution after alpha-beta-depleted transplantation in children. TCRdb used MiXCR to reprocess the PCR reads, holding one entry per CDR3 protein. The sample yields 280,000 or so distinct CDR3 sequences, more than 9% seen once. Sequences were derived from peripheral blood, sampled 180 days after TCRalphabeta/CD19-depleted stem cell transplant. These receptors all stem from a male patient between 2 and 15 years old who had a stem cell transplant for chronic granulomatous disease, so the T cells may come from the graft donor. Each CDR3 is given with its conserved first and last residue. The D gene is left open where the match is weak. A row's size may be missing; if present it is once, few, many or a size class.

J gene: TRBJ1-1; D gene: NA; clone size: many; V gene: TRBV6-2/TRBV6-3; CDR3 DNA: TGTGCCAGCAGTTCTAGGGCTGGGAACACTGAAGCTTTCTTT; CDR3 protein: CASSSRAGNTEAFF
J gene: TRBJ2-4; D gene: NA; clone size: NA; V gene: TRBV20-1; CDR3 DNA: TGCAGTGCTAGAAGTCCGATCTGGACCAAAAACATTCAGTACTTC; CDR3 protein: CSARSPIWTKNIQYF
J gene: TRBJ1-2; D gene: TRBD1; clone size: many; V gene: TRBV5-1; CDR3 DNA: TGCGCCAGCAGCTTGTCCGGGGACAGGGACTCCGCCTTCTATGGCTACACCTTC; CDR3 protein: CASSLSGDRDSAFYGYTF
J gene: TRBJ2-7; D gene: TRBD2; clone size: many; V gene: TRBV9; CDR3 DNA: TGTGCCAGCGGAAGCGGGAGGGTCTCCTACGAGCAGTACTTC; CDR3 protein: CASGSGRVSYEQYF
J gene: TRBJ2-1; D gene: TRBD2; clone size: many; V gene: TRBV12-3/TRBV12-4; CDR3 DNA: TGTGCCAGCAGTTCCCGGACTAGCGAGTACTTCAATGAGCAGTTCTTC; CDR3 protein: CASSSRTSEYFNEQFF
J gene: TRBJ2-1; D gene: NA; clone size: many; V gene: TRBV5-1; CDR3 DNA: TGCGCCAGCAGCTCGGGCGGGATTAATGAGCAGTTCTTC; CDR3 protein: CASSSGGINEQFF
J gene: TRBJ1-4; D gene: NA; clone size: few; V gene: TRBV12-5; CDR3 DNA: TGTGCTAGTGGTTCGAAAAGTCAAGTGGGTGAAAAACTGTTTTTT; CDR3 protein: CASGSKSQVGEKLFF
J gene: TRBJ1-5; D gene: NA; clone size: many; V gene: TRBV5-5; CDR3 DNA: TGTGCCAGCAGCTTGGTTATAAATCAGCCCCAGCATTTT; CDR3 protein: CASSLVINQPQHF
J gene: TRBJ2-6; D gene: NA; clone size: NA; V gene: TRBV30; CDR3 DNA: TGTGCCTGGAGTGTAGAGCTGGGGACCGGGGCCAACGTCCTGACTTTC; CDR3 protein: CAWSVELGTGANVLTF
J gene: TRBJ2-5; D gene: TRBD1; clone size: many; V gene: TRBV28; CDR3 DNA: TGTGCCAGCAGTTTTTCTAGGTTCGCAGGGGGTTGGCAAGAGACCCAGTACTTC; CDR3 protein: CASSFSRFAGGWQETQYF
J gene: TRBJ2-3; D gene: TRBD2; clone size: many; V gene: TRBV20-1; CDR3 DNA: TGCAGTGCTTTCCCTATAGCGGGGGGGCAAGATACGCAGTATTTT; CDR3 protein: CSAFPIAGGQDTQYF
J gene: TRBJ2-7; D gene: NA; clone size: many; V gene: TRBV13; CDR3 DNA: TGTGCCAGCAGCCCCCCTAGCACCTACGAGCAGTACTTC; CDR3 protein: CASSPPSTYEQYF
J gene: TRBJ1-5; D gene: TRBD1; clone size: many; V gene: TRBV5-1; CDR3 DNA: TGCGCCAGCAGCTCAACAGGGGAGGGTCAGCCCCAGCATTTT; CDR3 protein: CASSSTGEGQPQHF
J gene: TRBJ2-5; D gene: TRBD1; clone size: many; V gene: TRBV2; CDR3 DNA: TGTGCCACCAGGACAGGGATAGAGACCCAGTACTTC; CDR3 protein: CATRTGIETQYF
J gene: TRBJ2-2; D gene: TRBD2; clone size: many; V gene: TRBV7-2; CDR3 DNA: TGTGCCAGCAGCTTGCGCCGGGGGGGTTACACCGGGGAGCTGTTTTTT; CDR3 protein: CASSLRRGGYTGELFF
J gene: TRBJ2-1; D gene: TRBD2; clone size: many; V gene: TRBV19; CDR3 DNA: TGTGCCAGTAGTATATGGCTAGCCGGGAGGGGCTCCTACAATGAGCAGTTCTTC; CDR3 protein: CASSIWLAGRGSYNEQFF
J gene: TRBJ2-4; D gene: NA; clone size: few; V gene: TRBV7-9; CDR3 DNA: TGTGCCAGCAGCTTTACCGCCAAAAACATTCAGTACTTC; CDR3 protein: CASSFTAKNIQYF
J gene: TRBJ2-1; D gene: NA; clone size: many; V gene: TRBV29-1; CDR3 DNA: TGCAGCGTTGAGTTCGGGGGACCTTACAATGAGCAGTTCTTC; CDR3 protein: CSVEFGGPYNEQFF
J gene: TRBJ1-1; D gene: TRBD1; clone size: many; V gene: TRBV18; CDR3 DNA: TGTGCCAGCTCACCTGGGGACAGGTCTTTCGAAGCTTTCTTT; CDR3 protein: CASSPGDRSFEAFF
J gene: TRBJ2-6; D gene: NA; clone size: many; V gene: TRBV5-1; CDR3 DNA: TGCGCCAGCAGCTTGGTTGCGGGACCTTCTGGGGCCAACGTCCTGACTTTC; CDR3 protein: CASSLVAGPSGANVLTF
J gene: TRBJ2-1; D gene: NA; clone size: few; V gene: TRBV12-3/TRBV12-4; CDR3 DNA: TGTGCCAGCAGTTTATGGGTCGATGAGCAGTTCTTC; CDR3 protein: CASSLWVDEQFF
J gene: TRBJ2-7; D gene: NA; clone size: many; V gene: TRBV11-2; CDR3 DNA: TGTGCCAGCAGCGGAGGGCGGGGGCTCCCCTACGAGCAGTACTTC; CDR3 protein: CASSGGRGLPYEQYF
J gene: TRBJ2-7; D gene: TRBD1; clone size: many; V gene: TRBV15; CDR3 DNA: TGTGCCACCAGCGGGGACAGGGCATTTTCCTACGAGCAGTACTTC; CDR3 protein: CATSGDRAFSYEQYF
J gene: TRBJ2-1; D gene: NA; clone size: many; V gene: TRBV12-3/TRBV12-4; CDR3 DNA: TGTGCCAGCAGTTTAGGCGGGCGGCCGAGGGACGATGAGCAGTTCTTC; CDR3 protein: CASSLGGRPRDDEQFF
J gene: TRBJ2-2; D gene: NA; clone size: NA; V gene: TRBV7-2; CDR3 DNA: TGTGCCAGCAGCTTTGACCGGCGCTTAGGTGGGGAGCTGTTTTTT; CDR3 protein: CASSFDRRLGGELFF
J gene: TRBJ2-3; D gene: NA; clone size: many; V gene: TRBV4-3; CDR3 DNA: TGCGCCAGCAGCCAAGAACACCCCGGCACAGATACGCAGTATTTT; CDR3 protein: CASSQEHPGTDTQYF
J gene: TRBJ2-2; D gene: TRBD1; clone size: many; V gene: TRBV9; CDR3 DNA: TGTGCCAGCAGCGTTACAGGGGGGAAGGCCACCGGGGAGCTGTTTTTT; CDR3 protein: CASSVTGGKATGELFF
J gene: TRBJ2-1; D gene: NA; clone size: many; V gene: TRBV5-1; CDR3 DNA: TGCGCCAGCAGCTCCTCAAGGACCTACAATGAGCAGTTCTTC; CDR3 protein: CASSSSRTYNEQFF
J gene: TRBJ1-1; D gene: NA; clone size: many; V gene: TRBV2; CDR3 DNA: TGTGCCAGCACCTTAAGGGGTGAAGCTTTCTTT; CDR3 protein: CASTLRGEAFF
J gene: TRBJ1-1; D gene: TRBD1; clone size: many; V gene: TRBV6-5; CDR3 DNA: TGTGCCAGCAGTTACTCGTGGACAGGGGACACTGAAGCTTTCTTT; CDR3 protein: CASSYSWTGDTEAFF
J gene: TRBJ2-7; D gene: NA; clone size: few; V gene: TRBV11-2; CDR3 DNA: TGTGCCAGCAGCTTAGTAGGGGTAGGCTACGAGCAGTACTTC; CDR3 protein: CASSLVGVGYEQYF
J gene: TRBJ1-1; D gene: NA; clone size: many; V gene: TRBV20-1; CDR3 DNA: TGCAGTGCTGTTATGTGGGCCGGCGGAGCTTTCTTT; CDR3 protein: CSAVMWAGGAFF
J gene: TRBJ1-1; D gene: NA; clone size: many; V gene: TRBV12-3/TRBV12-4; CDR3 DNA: TGTGCCAGCAGTTTAGTACTGGGACCCATGAACACTGAAGCTTTCTTT; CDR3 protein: CASSLVLGPMNTEAFF
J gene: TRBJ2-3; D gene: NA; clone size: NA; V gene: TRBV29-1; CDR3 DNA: TGCAGCGTTGAAGGATCCAGGGGGGTAGATACGCAGTATTTT; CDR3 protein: CSVEGSRGVDTQYF
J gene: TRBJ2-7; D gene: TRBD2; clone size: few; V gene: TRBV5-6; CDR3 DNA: TGTGCCAGCAGACCCGGACTAGCGGGTCGCTACGAGCAGTACTTC; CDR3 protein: CASRPGLAGRYEQYF
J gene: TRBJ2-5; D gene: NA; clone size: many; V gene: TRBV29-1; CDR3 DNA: TGCAGCGTTGTCCTCCCTAAGCGCCAAGGAGGGGAGACCCAGTACTTC; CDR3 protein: CSVVLPKRQGGETQYF
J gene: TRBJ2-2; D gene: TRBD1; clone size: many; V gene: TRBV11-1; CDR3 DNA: TGTGCCAGCAGCTTAAAGGGACAGGGGATTTTCGCGAACACCGGGGAGCTGTTTTTT; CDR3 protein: CASSLKGQGIFANTGELFF
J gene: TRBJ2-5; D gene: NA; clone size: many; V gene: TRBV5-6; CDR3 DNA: TGTGCCAGCAGCTTGCCCCGGGGGCCATGGGAAGAGACCCAGTACTTC; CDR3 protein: CASSLPRGPWEETQYF
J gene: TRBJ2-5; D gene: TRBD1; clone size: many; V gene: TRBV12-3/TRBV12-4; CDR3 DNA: TGTGCCAGCAGTTTAACAGGGGTTGAAGAGACCCAGTACTTC; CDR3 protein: CASSLTGVEETQYF
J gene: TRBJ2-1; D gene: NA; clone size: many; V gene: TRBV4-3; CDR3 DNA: TGCGCCAGCAGCCAAGCCCTATTCTACAATGAGCAGTTCTTC; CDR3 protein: CASSQALFYNEQFF
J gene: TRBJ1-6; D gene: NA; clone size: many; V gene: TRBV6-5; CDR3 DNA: TGTGCCAGCAGCCTAGCCGCGACGGGGAGCAGGGGCGGGTCACCCCTCCACTTT; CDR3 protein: CASSLAATGSRGGSPLHF
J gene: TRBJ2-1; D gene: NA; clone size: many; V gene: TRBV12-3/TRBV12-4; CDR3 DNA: TGTGCCAGCAGTTACTCCGGGCGCCCGAATGAGCAGTTCTTC; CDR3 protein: CASSYSGRPNEQFF
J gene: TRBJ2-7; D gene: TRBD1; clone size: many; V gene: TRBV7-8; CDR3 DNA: TGTGCCAGCAGCCCGGGGACAGGGGCTTCCTACGAGCAGTACTTC; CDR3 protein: CASSPGTGASYEQYF
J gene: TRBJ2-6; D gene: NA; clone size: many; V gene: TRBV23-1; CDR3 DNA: TGCGCCAGCAGTCAGCCCACCCCCAACGGGACCTCGACCCCTGGGGCCAACGTCCTGACTTTC; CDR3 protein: CASSQPTPNGTSTPGANVLTF
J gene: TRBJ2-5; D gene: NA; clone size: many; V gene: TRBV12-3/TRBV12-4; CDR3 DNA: TGTGCCAGCAGTCCTTCCTCGGGGGAGACCCAGTACTTC; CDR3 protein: CASSPSSGETQYF
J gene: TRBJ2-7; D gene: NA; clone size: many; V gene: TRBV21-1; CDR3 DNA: TGTGCCAGCAGCAAAGTGGTTGTTCGACAGGGGGCCTACGAGCAGTACTTC; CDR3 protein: CASSKVVVRQGAYEQYF
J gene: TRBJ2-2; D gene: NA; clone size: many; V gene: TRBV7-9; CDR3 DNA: TGTGCCAGCAGCTTAGGAACTAGGGAGGTCACCGGGGAGCTGTTTTTT; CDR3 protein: CASSLGTREVTGELFF
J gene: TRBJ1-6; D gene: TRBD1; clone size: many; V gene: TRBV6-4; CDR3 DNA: TGTGCCAGCAGTGACGGGACAGGGGGTAATTCACCCCTCCACTTT; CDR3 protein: CASSDGTGGNSPLHF
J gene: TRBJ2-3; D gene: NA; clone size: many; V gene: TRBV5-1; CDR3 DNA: TGCGCCAGCAGCTTGGCCGGGACGTTCACAGATACGCAGTATTTT; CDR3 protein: CASSLAGTFTDTQYF
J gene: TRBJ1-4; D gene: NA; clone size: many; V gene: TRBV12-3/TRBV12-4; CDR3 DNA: TGTGCCAGCAGTTCCAAAGGGGGTTTTAATGAAAAACTGTTTTTT; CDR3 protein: CASSSKGGFNEKLFF
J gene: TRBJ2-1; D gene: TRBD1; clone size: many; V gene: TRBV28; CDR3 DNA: TGTGCCAGCAGTTTAAGTCGGACAGGGACTAATGAGCAGTTCTTC; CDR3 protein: CASSLSRTGTNEQFF
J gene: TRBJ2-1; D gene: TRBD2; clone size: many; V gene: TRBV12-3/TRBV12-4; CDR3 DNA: TGTGCCAATAGCGGGGGGCTGGGCAATGAGCAGTTCTTC; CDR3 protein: CANSGGLGNEQFF